This is a list of T cell receptor beta chains from one sample in a study of blood T cell repertoires in COVID-19. Libraries were prepared by immunoSEQ multiplex PCR; TCRdb keeps only in-frame clonotypes and omits some of them. The table lists approximately 250,000 clones, 85% to 95% of them singletons. The sample consisted of peripheral blood. The source is a man aged 25 to 40 with COVID-19, enrolled during active disease. Each CDR3 is given with its conserved first and last residue. A D gene is named only where the DNA matches it firmly. Clone size is not always given. Where it is, it says once, few, many or a class for expanded clones.

cdr3_nt cdr3_aa v_call d_call clone_size j_call
TGTGCCAGCAGACGGCAGGGGAGGGCTGAAAAACTGTTTTTT CASRRQGRAEKLFF TRBV6-5 NA NA TRBJ1-4
TGTGCCAGCAGACCCGGACAGGAGGATGGCTACACCTTC CASRPGQEDGYTF TRBV7-9 TRBD1 NA TRBJ1-2
TGTGCCAGCAGCGCAGCCACAGGTCCCACAGATACGCAGTATTTT CASSAATGPTDTQYF TRBV5-4 NA NA TRBJ2-3
TGTGCCTGGGGGACAGGGAGCTCCTACGAGCAGTACTTC CAWGTGSSYEQYF TRBV30 TRBD1 NA TRBJ2-7
TGTGCCAGCAGTTACGGGGATGGGGCCTATCAGCCCCAGCATTTT CASSYGDGAYQPQHF TRBV6-6 NA NA TRBJ1-5
TGTGCCAGCAGTGGAGTAGCGGGGGGGTTGGATGAGCAGTTCTTC CASSGVAGGLDEQFF TRBV6-1 TRBD2 NA TRBJ2-1
TGTGCCAGCAGTGAGGTCAGGGGGCTTTCTAATGAAAAACTGTTTTTT CASSEVRGLSNEKLFF TRBV6-1 TRBD1 NA TRBJ1-4
TGTGCCAGCAGTCCGACAGGGACAGATACGCAGTATTTT CASSPTGTDTQYF TRBV7-6 TRBD1 NA TRBJ2-3
TGCGCCAGCAGCCAAGATCACAGGGGACGCCCTAATGAAAAACTGTTTTTT CASSQDHRGRPNEKLFF TRBV4-1 TRBD1 NA TRBJ1-4
TGCGCCAGCAGCCAAGAACTAAGCACAGATACGCAGTATTTT CASSQELSTDTQYF TRBV4-1 NA NA TRBJ2-3
TGTGCCAGCGGATTAGCGGGGGGGCAAGAGACCCAGTACTTC CASGLAGGQETQYF TRBV5-6 TRBD2 NA TRBJ2-5
TGCGCCAGCAGCCCGGGACAGGGGGCTTTTAATGAAAAACTGTTTTTT CASSPGQGAFNEKLFF TRBV5-1 TRBD1 once TRBJ1-4
TGTGCCAGTAGCTCCGAGGACACAGATACGCAGTATTTT CASSSEDTDTQYF TRBV19 NA NA TRBJ2-3